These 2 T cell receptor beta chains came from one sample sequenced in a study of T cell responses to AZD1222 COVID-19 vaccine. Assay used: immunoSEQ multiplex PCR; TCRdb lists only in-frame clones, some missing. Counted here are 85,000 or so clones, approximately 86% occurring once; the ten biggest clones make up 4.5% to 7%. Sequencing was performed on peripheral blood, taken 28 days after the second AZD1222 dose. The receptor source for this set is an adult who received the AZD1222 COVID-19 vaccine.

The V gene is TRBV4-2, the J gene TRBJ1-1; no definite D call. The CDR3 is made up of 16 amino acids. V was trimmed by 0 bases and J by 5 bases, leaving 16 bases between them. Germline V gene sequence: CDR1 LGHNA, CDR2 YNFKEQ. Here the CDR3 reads CASSQDWGGRRTEAFF. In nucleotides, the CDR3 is TGTGCCAGCAGCCAAGATTGGGGAGGACGGCGGACTGAAGCTTTCTTT.

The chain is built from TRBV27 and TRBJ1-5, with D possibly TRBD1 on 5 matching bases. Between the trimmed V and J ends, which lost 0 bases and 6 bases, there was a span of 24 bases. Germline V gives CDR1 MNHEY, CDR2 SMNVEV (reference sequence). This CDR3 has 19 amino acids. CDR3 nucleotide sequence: TGTGCCAGCAGTTTATCGCCCCCCGGCGGGACTACGGGAGGTCAGCCCCAGCATTTT. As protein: CASSLSPPGGTTGGQPQHF.